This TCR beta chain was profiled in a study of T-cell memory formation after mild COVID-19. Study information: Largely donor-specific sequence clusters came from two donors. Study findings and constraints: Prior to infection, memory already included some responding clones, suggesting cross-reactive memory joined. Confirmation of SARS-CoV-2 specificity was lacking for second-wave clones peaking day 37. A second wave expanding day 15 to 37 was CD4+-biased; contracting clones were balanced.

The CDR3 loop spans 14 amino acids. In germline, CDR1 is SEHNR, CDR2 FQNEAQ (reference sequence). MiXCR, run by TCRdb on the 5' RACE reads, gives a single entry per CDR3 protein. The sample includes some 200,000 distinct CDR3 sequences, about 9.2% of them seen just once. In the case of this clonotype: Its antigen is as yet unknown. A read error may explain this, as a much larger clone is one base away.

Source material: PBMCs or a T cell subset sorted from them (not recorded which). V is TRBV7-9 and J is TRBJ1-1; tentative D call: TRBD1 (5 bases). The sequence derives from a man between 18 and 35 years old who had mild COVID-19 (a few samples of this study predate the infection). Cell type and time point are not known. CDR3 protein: CASSLAGVNTEACF. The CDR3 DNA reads TGTGCCAGCAGCTTAGCGGGGGTGAACACTGAAGCTTGCTTT.